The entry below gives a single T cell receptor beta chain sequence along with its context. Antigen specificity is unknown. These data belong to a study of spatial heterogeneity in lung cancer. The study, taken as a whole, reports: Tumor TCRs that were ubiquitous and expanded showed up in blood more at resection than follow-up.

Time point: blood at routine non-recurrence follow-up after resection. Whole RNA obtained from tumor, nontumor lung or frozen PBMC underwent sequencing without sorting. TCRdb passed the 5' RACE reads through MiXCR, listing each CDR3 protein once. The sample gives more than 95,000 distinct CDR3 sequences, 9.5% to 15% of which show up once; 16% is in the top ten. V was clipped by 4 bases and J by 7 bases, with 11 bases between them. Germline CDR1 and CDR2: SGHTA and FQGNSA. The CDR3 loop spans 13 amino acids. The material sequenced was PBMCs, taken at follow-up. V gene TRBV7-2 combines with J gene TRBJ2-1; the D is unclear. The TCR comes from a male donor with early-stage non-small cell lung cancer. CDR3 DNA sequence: TGTGCCAGCAGCTCCTCTCCCAAAAATGAGCAGTTCTTC. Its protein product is CASSSSPKNEQFF.